This TCR beta chain appears in the sequencing data of a study of T-cell reconstitution after alpha-beta-depleted transplantation in children. Study-level results: T cells produced anew were the main source of T-cell counts and diversity one year after transplant.

As it was prepared, the TCRbeta library received unique molecular identifiers. TCRdb reanalysed the PCR reads using MiXCR and keeps one entry per CDR3 protein. The table records about 76,000 distinct CDR3 sequences, 13% to 15% of them present only once. The CDR3 consists of 13 residues. Per the germline V gene, CDR1 is KGHSH and CDR2 is LQKENI. The V gene lost 2 bases and the J gene lost 7 bases, with 9 bases spanning the gap. As concerns this clonotype: Its specificity is unknown.

Sequenced material: PBMCs, mostly from graft donor cells, taken 180 days after TCRalphabeta/CD19-depleted stem cell transplant. The gene calls are TRBV18 and TRBJ2-1, with D perhaps TRBD1 or TRBD2 (5 bases each). This TCR was recovered from a male patient between 2 and 15 years old who had a stem cell transplant for acute lymphoblastic leukemia, so the T cells may come from the graft donor. The CDR3 nucleotides read TGTGCCAGCTCACCAATGGGGGTGAATGAGCAGTTCTTC. It yields the protein CASSPMGVNEQFF.